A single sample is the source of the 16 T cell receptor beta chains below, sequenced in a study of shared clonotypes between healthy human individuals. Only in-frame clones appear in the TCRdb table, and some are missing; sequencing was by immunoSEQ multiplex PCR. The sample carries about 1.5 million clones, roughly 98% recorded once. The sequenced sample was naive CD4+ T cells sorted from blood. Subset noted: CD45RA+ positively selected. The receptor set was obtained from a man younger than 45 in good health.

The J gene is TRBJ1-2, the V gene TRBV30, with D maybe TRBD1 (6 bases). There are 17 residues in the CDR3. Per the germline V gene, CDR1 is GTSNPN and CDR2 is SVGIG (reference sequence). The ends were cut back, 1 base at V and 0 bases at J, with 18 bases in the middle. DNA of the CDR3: TGTGCCTGGAGTGCCCCTCGGGGGGCCTCACCTAACTATGGCTACACCTTC. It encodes CAWSAPRGASPNYGYTF.

The CDR3 protein is CASNLSGANEKLFF. The CDR3 bases are TGTGCCAGCAACCTAAGCGGTGCCAATGAAAAACTGTTTTTT. The chain employs TRBV28 and TRBJ1-4, with D unresolved. The germline V and J ends were trimmed by 7 bases and 5 bases, with 14 bases remaining between them. Germline CDR1 is MDHEN and CDR2 is SYDVKM. The CDR3 has 14 amino acids.

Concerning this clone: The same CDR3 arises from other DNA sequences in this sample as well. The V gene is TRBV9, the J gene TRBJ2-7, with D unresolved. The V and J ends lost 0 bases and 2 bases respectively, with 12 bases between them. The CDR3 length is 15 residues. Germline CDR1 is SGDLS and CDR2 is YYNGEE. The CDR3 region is CASSVGVGGPYEQYF. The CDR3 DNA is TGTGCCAGCAGCGTAGGGGTCGGCGGTCCCTACGAGCAGTACTTC.

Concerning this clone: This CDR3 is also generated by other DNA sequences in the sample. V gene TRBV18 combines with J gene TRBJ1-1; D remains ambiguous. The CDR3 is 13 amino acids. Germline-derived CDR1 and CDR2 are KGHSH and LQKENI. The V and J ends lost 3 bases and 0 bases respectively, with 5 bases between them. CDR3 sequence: CASSPAMNTEAFF. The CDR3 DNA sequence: TGTGCCAGCTCACCCGCCATGAACACTGAAGCTTTCTTT.

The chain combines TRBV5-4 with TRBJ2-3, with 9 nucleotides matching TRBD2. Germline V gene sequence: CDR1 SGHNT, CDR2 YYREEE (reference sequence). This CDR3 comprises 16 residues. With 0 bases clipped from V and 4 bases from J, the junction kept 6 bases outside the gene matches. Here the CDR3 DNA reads TGTGCCAGCAGCTTGGATGCTGAGCGGGAGGCAGATACGCAGTATTTT. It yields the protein CASSLDAEREADTQYF. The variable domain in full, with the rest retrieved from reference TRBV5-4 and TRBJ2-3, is ETGVTQSPTHLIKTRGQQVTLRCSSQSGHNTVSWYQQALGQGPQFIFQYYREEENGRGNFPPRFSGLQFPNYSSELNVNALELDDSALYLCASSLDAEREADTQYFGPGTRLTVL.

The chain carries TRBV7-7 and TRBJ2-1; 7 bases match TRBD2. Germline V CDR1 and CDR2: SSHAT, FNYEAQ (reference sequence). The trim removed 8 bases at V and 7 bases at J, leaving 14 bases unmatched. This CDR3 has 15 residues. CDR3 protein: CASCRTASGVNEQFF. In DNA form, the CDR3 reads TGTGCCAGCTGTCGTACGGCTAGCGGAGTGAATGAGCAGTTCTTC.

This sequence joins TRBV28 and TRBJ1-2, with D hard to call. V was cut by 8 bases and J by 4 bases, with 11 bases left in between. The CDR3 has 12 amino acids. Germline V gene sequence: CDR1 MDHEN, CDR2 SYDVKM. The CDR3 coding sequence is TGTGCCAGCGGCCGGTTAGTCTATGGCTACACCTTC. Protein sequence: CASGRLVYGYTF.

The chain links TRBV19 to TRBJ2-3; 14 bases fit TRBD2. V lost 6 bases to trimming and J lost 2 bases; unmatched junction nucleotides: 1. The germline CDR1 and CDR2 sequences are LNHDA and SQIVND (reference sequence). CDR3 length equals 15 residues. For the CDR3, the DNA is TGTGCCAGTAGGACTAGCGGGAGGGACACAGATACGCAGTATTTT. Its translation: CASRTSGRDTDTQYF.

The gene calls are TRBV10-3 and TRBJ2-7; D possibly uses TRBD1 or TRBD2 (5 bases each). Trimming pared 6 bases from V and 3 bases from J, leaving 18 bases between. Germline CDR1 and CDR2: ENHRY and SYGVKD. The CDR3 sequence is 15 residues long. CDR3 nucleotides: TGTGCCATCAGGGAAGGGACCCCGAGGAACTACGAGCAGTACTTC. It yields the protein CAIREGTPRNYEQYF.

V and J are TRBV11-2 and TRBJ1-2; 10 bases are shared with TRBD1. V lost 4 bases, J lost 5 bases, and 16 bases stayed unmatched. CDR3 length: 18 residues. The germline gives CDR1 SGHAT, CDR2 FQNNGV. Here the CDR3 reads CASSSPRARQGADYGYTF. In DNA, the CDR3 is TGTGCCAGCAGCTCACCTCGGGCCCGACAGGGGGCAGATTATGGCTACACCTTC.

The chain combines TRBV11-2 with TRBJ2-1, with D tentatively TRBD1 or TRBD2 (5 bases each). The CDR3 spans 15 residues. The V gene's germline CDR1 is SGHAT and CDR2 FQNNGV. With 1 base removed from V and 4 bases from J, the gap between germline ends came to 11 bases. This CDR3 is CASSLAGPSYNEQFF. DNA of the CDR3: TGTGCCAGCAGCTTAGCGGGGCCCTCTTACAATGAGCAGTTCTTC.

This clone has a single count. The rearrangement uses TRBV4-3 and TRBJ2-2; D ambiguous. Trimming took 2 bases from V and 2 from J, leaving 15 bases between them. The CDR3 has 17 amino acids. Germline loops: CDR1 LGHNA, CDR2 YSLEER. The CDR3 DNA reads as TGCGCCAGCAGCCAAACGGCCCCCGGCGCCAACACCGGGGAGCTGTTTTTT. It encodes CASSQTAPGANTGELFF.

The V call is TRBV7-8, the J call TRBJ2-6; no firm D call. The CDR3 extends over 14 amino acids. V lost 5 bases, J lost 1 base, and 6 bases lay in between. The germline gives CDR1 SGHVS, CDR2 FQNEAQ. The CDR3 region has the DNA TGTGCCAGCAGCCCGGTGTCTGGGGCCAACGTCCTGACTTTC. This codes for CASSPVSGANVLTF.

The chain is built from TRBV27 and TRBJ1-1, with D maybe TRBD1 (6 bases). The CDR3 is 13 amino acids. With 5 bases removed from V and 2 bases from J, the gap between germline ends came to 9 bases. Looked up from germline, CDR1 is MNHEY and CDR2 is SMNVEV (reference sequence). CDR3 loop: CASSRDTNTEAFF. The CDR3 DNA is TGTGCCAGCAGTCGGGACACCAACACTGAAGCTTTCTTT.

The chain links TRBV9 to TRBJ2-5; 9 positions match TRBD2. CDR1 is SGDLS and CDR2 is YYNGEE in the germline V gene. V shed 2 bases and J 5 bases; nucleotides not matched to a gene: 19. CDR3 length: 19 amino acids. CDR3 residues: CASSVPSTPGREGRETQYF. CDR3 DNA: TGTGCCAGCAGCGTTCCGAGCACCCCTGGGCGGGAGGGCCGTGAGACCCAGTACTTC.

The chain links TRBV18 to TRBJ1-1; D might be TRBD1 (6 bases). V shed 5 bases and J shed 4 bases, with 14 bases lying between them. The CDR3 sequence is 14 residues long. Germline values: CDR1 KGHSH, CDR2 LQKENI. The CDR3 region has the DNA TGTGCCAGCTCAACTAAACAGGGAATCACTGAAGCTTTCTTT. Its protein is CASSTKQGITEAFF.